This is a list of T cell receptor beta chains from one sample in a study of T cell repertoires in cytomegalovirus infection. A single record per CDR3 protein comes from TCRdb applying MiXCR to the reads. This repertoire shows around 440,000 distinct CDR3 sequences, over 9% found once; its top ten account for roughly 10%. Sample: PBMCs. The receptor set was obtained from a human donor in good health (CMV status not recorded). Some clones in this sample may be carry-over from other donors' samples. The CDR3 runs from the conserved cysteine through the conserved F or W. Each record gives: CDR3 protein, CDR3 DNA, J gene, V gene, CDR3 length, D gene, clone size. D genes are given only for firm matches. Size values are once, few and many counts, or a class for expanded clones, and some rows have none.

CDR3: CASSLRTSGGSETQYF
DNA: TGTGCCAGCAGCCTACGGACTAGCGGGGGTTCAGAGACCCAGTACTTC
J: TRBJ2-5
V: TRBV11-3
length: 16
D: TRBD2
size: NA

CDR3: CASSQAAGNTINF
DNA: TGTGCCAGCTCCCAAGCGGCCGGAAACACCATAAATTTT
J: TRBJ1-3
V: TRBV7-3
length: 13
D: NA
size: NA

CDR3: CSARKQGAGNQPQHF
DNA: TGCAGTGCTAGGAAACAGGGGGCGGGAAATCAGCCCCAGCATTTT
J: TRBJ1-5
V: TRBV20-1
length: 15
D: TRBD1
size: NA

CDR3: CASSRTDNHQETQYF
DNA: TGTGCCAGCAGCCGTACGGACAACCACCAAGAGACCCAGTACTTC
J: TRBJ2-5
V: TRBV7-9
length: 15
D: NA
size: many

CDR3: CASSLDPGGMTEAFF
DNA: TGTGCCAGCAGCCTGGATCCGGGGGGCATGACTGAAGCTTTCTTT
J: TRBJ1-1
V: TRBV5-6
length: 15
D: NA
size: many

CDR3: CASSQTGTGGNGYTF
DNA: TGCGCCAGCAGCCAAACCGGGACAGGGGGCAATGGCTACACCTTC
J: TRBJ1-2
V: TRBV4-1
length: 15
D: TRBD1
size: many

CDR3: CAWRWGGPPFF
DNA: TGTGCCTGGAGATGGGGAGGGCCGCCGTTCTTC
J: TRBJ2-1
V: TRBV30
length: 11
D: TRBD2
size: few

CDR3: CASNLGSSYEQYF
DNA: TGTGCCAGCAACTTAGGCAGTTCCTACGAGCAGTACTTC
J: TRBJ2-7
V: TRBV28
length: 13
D: NA
size: few

CDR3: CASSLSQGKETQYF
DNA: TGTGCCAGCAGCTTGAGTCAGGGGAAAGAGACCCAGTACTTC
J: TRBJ2-5
V: TRBV7-9
length: 14
D: NA
size: many

CDR3: CASSLAGILAETQYF
DNA: TGTGCCAGCAGCTTAGCAGGGATACTAGCGGAGACCCAGTACTTC
J: TRBJ2-5
V: TRBV7-2
length: 15
D: TRBD2
size: many

CDR3: CASSSGGFNYGYTF
DNA: TGTGCCAGCTCCTCGGGGGGCTTCAACTATGGCTACACCTTC
J: TRBJ1-2
V: TRBV28
length: 14
D: NA
size: few

CDR3: CASSILTGTYNEQFF
DNA: TGTGCCAGTAGTATTCTTACAGGGACCTACAATGAGCAGTTCTTC
J: TRBJ2-1
V: TRBV19
length: 15
D: NA
size: few

CDR3: CASSPRQGMSNQPQHF
DNA: TGTGCCAGCTCACCAAGACAGGGGATGAGCAATCAGCCCCAGCATTTT
J: TRBJ1-5
V: TRBV18
length: 16
D: TRBD1
size: few

CDR3: CSARNPQETQYF
DNA: TGCAGTGCTAGAAACCCGCAAGAGACCCAGTACTTC
J: TRBJ2-5
V: TRBV20-1
length: 12
D: NA
size: many

CDR3: CASSGASAQGEKLFF
DNA: TGTGCCAGCAGCGGCGCGAGCGCCCAAGGTGAAAAACTGTTTTTT
J: TRBJ1-4
V: TRBV28
length: 15
D: NA
size: many

CDR3: CASSSGQTLEQYF
DNA: TGTGCCAGCAGCTCCGGACAGACCCTAGAGCAGTACTTC
J: TRBJ2-7
V: TRBV5-4
length: 13
D: NA
size: few

CDR3: CASSEGQGISGNTIYF
DNA: TGTGCCAGCTCAGAGGGACAGGGGATCTCTGGAAACACCATATATTTT
J: TRBJ1-3
V: TRBV18
length: 16
D: TRBD1
size: NA

CDR3: CASSSLPSYEQYF
DNA: TGTGCCAGCAGTTCCCTCCCCTCCTACGAGCAGTACTTC
J: TRBJ2-7
V: TRBV28
length: 13
D: NA
size: many

CDR3: CATSRSRPLAGGPDTQYF
DNA: TGTGCCACCAGCAGGAGTCGGCCCCTAGCGGGAGGGCCAGATACGCAGTATTTT
J: TRBJ2-3
V: TRBV15
length: 18
D: TRBD2
size: few

CDR3: CATQDRVNEQFF
DNA: TGTGCCACCCAAGACAGGGTAAATGAGCAGTTCTTC
J: TRBJ2-1
V: TRBV2
length: 12
D: TRBD1
size: NA

CDR3: CASSLALGALNTEAFF
DNA: TGTGCCAGCAGCTTGGCGCTGGGGGCCTTGAACACTGAAGCTTTCTTT
J: TRBJ1-1
V: TRBV5-4
length: 16
D: NA
size: few

CDR3: CASSERYREHTEAFF
DNA: TGTGCCAGCAGTGAGAGATACAGGGAGCACACTGAAGCTTTCTTT
J: TRBJ1-1
V: TRBV6-1
length: 15
D: NA
size: NA

CDR3: CASSQFTRGNTDTQYF
DNA: TGCGCCAGCAGCCAATTTACGCGGGGAAACACAGATACGCAGTATTTT
J: TRBJ2-3
V: TRBV4-1
length: 16
D: NA
size: many

CDR3: CASSLQDGNYGYTF
DNA: TGTGCCAGCAGCTTGCAAGACGGGAACTATGGCTACACCTTC
J: TRBJ1-2
V: TRBV5-5
length: 14
D: NA
size: many

CDR3: CASSLEPQFF
DNA: TGTGCCAGCAGCTTAGAGCCCCAGTTCTTC
J: TRBJ2-1
V: TRBV7-9
length: 10
D: NA
size: NA

CDR3: CASTKQGLGTDTQYF
DNA: TGTGCCAGCACGAAACAGGGGCTGGGCACAGATACGCAGTATTTT
J: TRBJ2-3
V: TRBV12-3/TRBV12-4
length: 15
D: TRBD1
size: many

CDR3: CAISERVSAYEQYF
DNA: TGTGCCATCAGTGAGCGGGTTAGCGCCTACGAGCAGTACTTC
J: TRBJ2-7
V: TRBV10-3
length: 14
D: NA
size: many

CDR3: CASSLDRGSQPQHF
DNA: TGTGCCAGCAGTTTGGACAGGGGTAGTCAGCCCCAGCATTTT
J: TRBJ1-5
V: TRBV28
length: 14
D: TRBD1
size: few

CDR3: CASFGVGALNYGYTF
DNA: TGTGCCAGCTTCGGGGTTGGAGCCCTTAACTATGGCTACACCTTC
J: TRBJ1-2
V: TRBV11-2
length: 15
D: NA
size: many

CDR3: CASSLEAGYTDTQYF
DNA: TGTGCCAGCAGCCTCGAGGCGGGCTACACAGATACGCAGTATTTT
J: TRBJ2-3
V: TRBV7-2
length: 15
D: NA
size: many

CDR3: CAISAVGSVPGELFF
DNA: TGTGCCATCAGTGCCGTCGGGAGCGTCCCCGGGGAGCTGTTTTTT
J: TRBJ2-2
V: TRBV10-3
length: 15
D: NA
size: many

CDR3: CATSDSARAHTGELFF
DNA: TGTGCCACCAGTGATTCCGCCAGGGCTCACACCGGGGAGCTGTTTTTT
J: TRBJ2-2
V: TRBV24-1
length: 16
D: NA
size: NA

CDR3: CASRDRALLPDTQYF
DNA: TGTGCCAGCAGGGACAGGGCTTTACTCCCAGATACGCAGTATTTT
J: TRBJ2-3
V: TRBV27
length: 15
D: TRBD1
size: NA

CDR3: CSAPVRTENNEQFF
DNA: TGCAGTGCCCCCGTCCGGACGGAAAACAATGAGCAGTTCTTC
J: TRBJ2-1
V: TRBV20-1
length: 14
D: NA
size: NA

CDR3: CASSQVGQGVTGELFF
DNA: TGTGCCAGCAGCCAAGTCGGACAGGGGGTCACCGGGGAGCTGTTTTTT
J: TRBJ2-2
V: TRBV3-1
length: 16
D: TRBD1
size: NA

CDR3: CASSLVTGGYNEQFF
DNA: TGCGCCAGCAGCTTGGTGACAGGGGGCTACAATGAGCAGTTCTTC
J: TRBJ2-1
V: TRBV5-1
length: 15
D: TRBD1
size: few

CDR3: CASSSQGGNTGELFF
DNA: TGTGCCAGCAGCTCCCAGGGGGGGAACACCGGGGAGCTGTTTTTT
J: TRBJ2-2
V: TRBV7-9
length: 15
D: NA
size: NA

CDR3: CASSLVERGAKNIQYF
DNA: TGTGCCAGCAGCTTAGTTGAACGGGGAGCCAAAAACATTCAGTACTTC
J: TRBJ2-4
V: TRBV7-2
length: 16
D: NA
size: many

CDR3: CAISRQGANTEAFF
DNA: TGTGCCATCAGTAGACAGGGGGCGAACACTGAAGCTTTCTTT
J: TRBJ1-1
V: TRBV10-3
length: 14
D: TRBD1
size: many

CDR3: CSVRGTETQYF
DNA: TGCAGCGTTAGAGGAACGGAGACCCAGTACTTC
J: TRBJ2-5
V: TRBV29-1
length: 11
D: NA
size: few

CDR3: CASSYSQGPSLGNTGELFF
DNA: TGTGCCAGCAGTTACTCCCAGGGTCCCTCTTTGGGGAACACCGGGGAGCTGTTTTTT
J: TRBJ2-2
V: TRBV6-5
length: 19
D: NA
size: many

CDR3: CASSFGQENQPQHF
DNA: TGTGCCAGCAGCTTCGGCCAGGAAAATCAGCCCCAGCATTTT
J: TRBJ1-5
V: TRBV7-9
length: 14
D: NA
size: many

CDR3: CASSSNRDDTQYF
DNA: TGTGCCAGCAGCTCCAACAGGGATGATACGCAGTATTTT
J: TRBJ2-3
V: TRBV7-2
length: 13
D: NA
size: many

CDR3: CASDLGLQSSYNEQFF
DNA: TGTGCCAGCGACTTAGGGTTACAGAGCTCCTACAATGAGCAGTTCTTC
J: TRBJ2-1
V: TRBV2
length: 16
D: NA
size: few

CDR3: CASNGVERTRAEQFF
DNA: TGTGCCAGCAATGGGGTGGAGCGGACGCGTGCTGAGCAGTTCTTC
J: TRBJ2-1
V: TRBV12-3/TRBV12-4
length: 15
D: NA
size: few

CDR3: CSANGGGRNQETQYF
DNA: TGCAGTGCTAACGGGGGCGGGAGGAACCAAGAGACCCAGTACTTC
J: TRBJ2-5
V: TRBV20-1
length: 15
D: TRBD2
size: NA

CDR3: CASSFIGSPLHF
DNA: TGTGCCAGCAGTTTTATAGGGTCACCCCTCCACTTT
J: TRBJ1-6
V: TRBV7-8
length: 12
D: NA
size: many

CDR3: CASTLLGATENYGYTF
DNA: TGTGCCAGTACACTCCTAGGGGCGACAGAAAACTATGGCTACACCTTC
J: TRBJ1-2
V: TRBV19
length: 16
D: NA
size: many

CDR3: CSARTGRTEAFF
DNA: TGCAGTGCGCGGACAGGGAGGACTGAAGCTTTCTTT
J: TRBJ1-1
V: TRBV20-1
length: 12
D: TRBD1
size: few

CDR3: CAIRIGQGGGTGELFF
DNA: TGTGCCATCAGGATCGGACAGGGCGGAGGCACCGGGGAGCTGTTTTTT
J: TRBJ2-2
V: TRBV10-3
length: 16
D: TRBD1
size: many

CDR3: CASSPPSYNSPLHF
DNA: TGTGCCAGCAGTCCGCCCTCCTATAATTCACCCCTCCACTTT
J: TRBJ1-6
V: TRBV27
length: 14
D: NA
size: NA

CDR3: CASSLSGGGPETQYF
DNA: TGTGCCAGCAGCTTGAGCGGGGGAGGGCCAGAGACCCAGTACTTC
J: TRBJ2-5
V: TRBV2
length: 15
D: TRBD2
size: many

CDR3: CASSSTGVGIYSNQPQHF
DNA: TGTGCCAGCAGTTCTACAGGGGTTGGGATCTATAGCAATCAGCCCCAGCATTTT
J: TRBJ1-5
V: TRBV12-3/TRBV12-4
length: 18
D: TRBD1
size: many

CDR3: CASSPTSFWQGMMTLHF
DNA: TGTGCCAGCAGCCCCACCTCCTTTTGGCAGGGGATGATGACCCTCCACTTT
J: TRBJ1-6
V: TRBV9
length: 17
D: NA
size: NA

CDR3: CASSAHNRGKNIQYF
DNA: TGTGCCAGTAGCGCCCACAATAGGGGGAAAAACATTCAGTACTTC
J: TRBJ2-4
V: TRBV19
length: 15
D: NA
size: many

CDR3: CASSLGAGGLAGDAGELFF
DNA: TGTGCCAGCAGCTTGGGGGCAGGAGGTCTAGCGGGAGATGCCGGGGAGCTGTTTTTT
J: TRBJ2-2
V: TRBV7-8
length: 19
D: TRBD2
size: many

CDR3: CAISDQAGGDTEAFF
DNA: TGTGCCATCAGTGACCAAGCGGGGGGCGACACTGAAGCTTTCTTT
J: TRBJ1-1
V: TRBV10-3
length: 15
D: NA
size: few

CDR3: CASSSRPGDTQYF
DNA: TGTGCCAGCAGCTCTCGCCCGGGGGATACGCAGTATTTT
J: TRBJ2-3
V: TRBV7-2
length: 13
D: NA
size: many

CDR3: CASSPRDDEQFF
DNA: TGTGCCAGCAGCCCCAGGGATGATGAGCAGTTCTTC
J: TRBJ2-1
V: TRBV7-9
length: 12
D: NA
size: many